The source of this T cell receptor (beta chain) is a study of blood T cells in healthy people across ages. Next came a second PCR, run for about 6 to 11 cycles, which used a sample-barcoded 5' primer along with a J-beta primer mix. TCRdb reprocessed the 5' RACE reads via MiXCR and lists one record per CDR3 protein. Altogether 780,000 or so distinct CDR3 sequences are present, around a quarter being singletons, with the ten largest covering 3% to 4.5%. V lost 0 bases, J lost 5 bases, and 19 bases lay in between. CDR1 SGHVS and CDR2 FQNEAQ come from the germline V gene. The CDR3 spans 17 residues. This sample also belongs to another study, concerning T cells of mothers and their children.

The rearrangement joins TRBV7-8 to TRBJ2-5, with TRBD1 as a possible D gene (8 bases). The sequenced sample was blood. The receptor was isolated from a boy between 5 and 17 years old in good health. The chain's CDR3 is CASSLAHLQGGDETQYF. The CDR3 nucleotides are TGTGCCAGCAGCTTAGCCCACTTACAGGGGGGGGATGAGACCCAGTACTTC. Full variable domain (outside the CDR3, taken from reference TRBV7-8 and TRBJ2-5): GAGVSQSPRYKVAKRGQDVALRCDPISGHVSLFWYQQALGQGPEFLTYFQNEAQLDKSGLPSDRFFAERPEGSVSTLKIQRTQQEDSAVYLCASSLAHLQGGDETQYFGPGTRLLVL.